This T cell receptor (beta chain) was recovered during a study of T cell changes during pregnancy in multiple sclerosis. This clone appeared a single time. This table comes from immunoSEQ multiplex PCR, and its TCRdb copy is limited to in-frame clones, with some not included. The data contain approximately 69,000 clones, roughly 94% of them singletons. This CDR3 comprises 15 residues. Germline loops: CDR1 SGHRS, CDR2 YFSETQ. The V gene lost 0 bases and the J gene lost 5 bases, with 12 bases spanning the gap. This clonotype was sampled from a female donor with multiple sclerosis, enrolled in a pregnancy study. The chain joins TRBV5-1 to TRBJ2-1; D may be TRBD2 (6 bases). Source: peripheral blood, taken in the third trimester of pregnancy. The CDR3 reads CASSLDRWGDNEQFF. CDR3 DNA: TGCGCCAGCAGCTTGGACAGGTGGGGGGACAATGAGCAGTTCTTC.